The sequence of this TCR beta chain was determined in a study of T cell responses to AZD1222 COVID-19 vaccine. Whether given at about 4 or about 12 weeks, second doses were pooled. Per the germline V gene, CDR1 is SGDLS and CDR2 is YYNGEE. The CDR3 consists of 13 residues. About this clone itself: Its specificity is unknown. Sequence at one end of the junction differs from germline and may be a read error.

Overall study results and limits: Vaccination with two AZD1222 doses was followed by a rise in Spike-specific TCR breadth and depth. There were mostly white British donors and more females than males, and clonal diversity was possibly underestimated.

Sequencing used immunoSEQ multiplex PCR; TCRdb keeps in-frame clones, though not all of them. The sample contains 250,000 to 300,000 clones, almost 95% of which appear only once. V usage is TRBV9 and J usage is TRBJ2-7; no clear D. The sequence was collected from an adult who received the AZD1222 COVID-19 vaccine. The input for sequencing was peripheral blood, taken 28 days after the second AZD1222 dose. CDR3 sequence: CASSVDLSHEQYF. The DNA of the CDR3 is TGTGCCAGCAGCGTAGATCTCTCCCACGAGCAGTACTTC.